These T cell receptor beta chains were read from a single sample in a study of T cells expressing NK-cell markers. Each CDR3 protein gets one entry in TCRdb, which reprocessed the 5' RACE reads and gives no DNA. The sample data list under 600,000 distinct CDR3 sequences. The sample consisted of blood T cells: a sorted CD56 or NKG2C T cell subset, CD4+ or CD8+ T cells, or bulk PBMC T cells (not recorded which). These receptor sequences come from a woman aged 45 to 65 in good health. Both conserved end residues are part of each CDR3.

CASSLDRGLTDTQYF	TRBV12-3/TRBV12-4	TRBJ2-3
CASSQARALFYNEQFF	TRBV14	TRBJ2-1
CASSLGGLYNEKLFF	TRBV5-1	TRBJ1-4
CASSTAHRANQPQHF	TRBV10-2	TRBJ1-5
CASRSDSSRDTQYF	TRBV5-1	TRBJ2-3
CASGFPLYSEQYNEQFF	TRBV12-5	TRBJ2-1
CAWSYRGPNQPQHF	TRBV30	TRBJ1-5
CASSFLAGGINEQFF	TRBV18	TRBJ2-1
CAWSVYRRGGADTQYF	TRBV30	TRBJ2-3
CASSEGSAQETQYF	TRBV10-1	TRBJ2-5
CASSLWTSRGEQFF	TRBV5-1	TRBJ2-1
CASSAKGTGVTEAFF	TRBV25-1	TRBJ1-1
CASSKVSGRSGYTF	TRBV21-1	TRBJ1-2
CASSGPGLAGEQWEQFF	TRBV6-5	TRBJ2-1
CASSAASGTGELFF	TRBV10-2	TRBJ2-2
CAIGSQGNTEAFF	TRBV10-3	TRBJ1-1
CATHTFNRDTELGNEQFF	TRBV10-2	TRBJ2-1
CASARGSGYGYTF	TRBV5-1	TRBJ1-2
CASSYGSNAGEQFF	TRBV6-6	TRBJ2-1
CSARESRGGGNEQFF	TRBV20-1	TRBJ2-1
CAISRDSVLFF	TRBV10-3	TRBJ2-2
CASRGLAGGVGELFF	TRBV6-1	TRBJ2-2
CATSRGQGPQETQYF	TRBV15	TRBJ2-5
CASSFPEVIGHGYTF	TRBV7-9	TRBJ1-2
CASSSRAIETQYF	TRBV11-3	TRBJ2-5
CASSTRQGGLTGELFF	TRBV9	TRBJ2-2
CASSLVGVAGEQFF	TRBV11-1	TRBJ2-1
CASSYPTRLHNEQFF	TRBV6-6	TRBJ2-1
CASSTGPPGELFF	TRBV6-5	TRBJ2-2
CASSFSTGPNEQFF	TRBV7-8	TRBJ2-1
CASSFMRDTYNEQFF	TRBV5-7	TRBJ2-1
CASSPGQGTGTEAFF	TRBV7-9	TRBJ1-1
CASSPLIGGSQETQYF	TRBV11-2	TRBJ2-5
CASSRGTGDGETQYF	TRBV11-2	TRBJ2-5
CASSLTGSDREYGYTF	TRBV7-3	TRBJ1-2
CASSPRGLAGLNEQFF	TRBV12-3/TRBV12-4	TRBJ2-1
CASSQEGRAGGAYEQYF	TRBV3-1	TRBJ2-7
CATSDTPGGQGETQYF	TRBV24-1	TRBJ2-5
CASRGVAESSYNEQFF	TRBV11-3	TRBJ2-1
CASKGLGTGGELFF	TRBV5-1	TRBJ2-2
CASSLAGTGYGYTF	TRBV5-5	TRBJ1-2
CASSLDQRGLAAGELFF	TRBV12-3/TRBV12-4	TRBJ2-2
CASSRGAGDYNEQFF	TRBV11-2	TRBJ2-1
CASSRDYASNEQFF	TRBV12-3/TRBV12-4	TRBJ2-1
CASRKKTPDTQYF	TRBV2	TRBJ2-3
CASSGTSGREEQFF	TRBV6-5	TRBJ2-1